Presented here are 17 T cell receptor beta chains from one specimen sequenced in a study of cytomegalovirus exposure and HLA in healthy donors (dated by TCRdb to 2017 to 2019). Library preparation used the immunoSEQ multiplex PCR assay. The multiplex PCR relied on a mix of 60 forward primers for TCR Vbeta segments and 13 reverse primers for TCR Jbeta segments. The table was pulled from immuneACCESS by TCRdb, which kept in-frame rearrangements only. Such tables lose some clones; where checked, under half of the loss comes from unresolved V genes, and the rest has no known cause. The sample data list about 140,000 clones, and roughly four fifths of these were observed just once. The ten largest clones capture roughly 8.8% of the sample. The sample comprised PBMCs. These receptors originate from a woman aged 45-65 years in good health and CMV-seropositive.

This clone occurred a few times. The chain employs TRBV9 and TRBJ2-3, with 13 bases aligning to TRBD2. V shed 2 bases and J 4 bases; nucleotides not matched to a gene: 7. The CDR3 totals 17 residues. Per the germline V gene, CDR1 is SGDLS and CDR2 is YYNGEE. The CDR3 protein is CASSVTSGGGVADTQYF. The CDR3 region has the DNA TGTGCCAGCAGCGTTACTAGCGGGGGGGGAGTGGCAGATACGCAGTATTTT.

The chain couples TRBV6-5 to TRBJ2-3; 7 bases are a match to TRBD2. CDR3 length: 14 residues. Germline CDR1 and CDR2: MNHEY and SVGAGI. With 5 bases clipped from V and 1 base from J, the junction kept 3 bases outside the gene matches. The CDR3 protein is CASSQAGGTDTQYF. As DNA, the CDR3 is TGTGCCAGCAGTCAGGCGGGGGGCACAGATACGCAGTATTTT.

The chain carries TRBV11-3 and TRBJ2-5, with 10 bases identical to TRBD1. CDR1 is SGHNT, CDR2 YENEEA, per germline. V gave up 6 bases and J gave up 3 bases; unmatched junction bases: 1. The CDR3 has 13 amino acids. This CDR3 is CASRGQGEETQYF. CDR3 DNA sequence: TGTGCCAGCAGAGGACAGGGGGAAGAGACCCAGTACTTC.

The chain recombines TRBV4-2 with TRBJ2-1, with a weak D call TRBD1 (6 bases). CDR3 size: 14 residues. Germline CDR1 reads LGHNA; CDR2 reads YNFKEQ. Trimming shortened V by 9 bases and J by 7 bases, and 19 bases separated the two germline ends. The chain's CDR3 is CASRGEGVGNEQFF. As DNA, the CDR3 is TGTGCCAGTAGGGGAGAGGGGGTTGGGAATGAGCAGTTCTTC.

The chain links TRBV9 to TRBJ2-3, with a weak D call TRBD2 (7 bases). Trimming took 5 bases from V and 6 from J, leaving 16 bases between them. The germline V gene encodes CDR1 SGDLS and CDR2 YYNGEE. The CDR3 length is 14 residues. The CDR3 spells CASRQRGGGDTQYF. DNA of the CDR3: TGTGCCAGCAGGCAGAGGGGGGGAGGGGATACGCAGTATTTT.

The CDR3 bases are TGTGCCAGCAGCTTGCGGGGCTATGGCTACACCTTC. Its protein product is CASSLRGYGYTF. V and J are TRBV5-6 and TRBJ1-2; no definite D call. Germline lookup yields CDR1 SGHDT and CDR2 YYEEEE. The V end was cut by 1 base, the J end by 4 bases, with 5 bases between. The CDR3 is made up of 12 amino acids. Full variable domain (rest looked up from reference TRBV5-6 and TRBJ1-2): DAGVTQSPTHLIKTRGQQVTLRCSPKSGHDTVSWYQQALGQGPQFIFQYYEEEERQRGNFPDRFSGHQFPNYSSELNVNALLLGDSALYLCASSLRGYGYTFGSGTRLTVV.

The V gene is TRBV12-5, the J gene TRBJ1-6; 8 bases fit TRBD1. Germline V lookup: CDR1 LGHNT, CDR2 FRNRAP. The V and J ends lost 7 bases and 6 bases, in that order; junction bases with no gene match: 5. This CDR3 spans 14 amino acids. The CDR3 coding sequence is TGTGCTAGTGCCCATGACAGGGGTAATTCACCCCTCCACTTT. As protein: CASAHDRGNSPLHF.

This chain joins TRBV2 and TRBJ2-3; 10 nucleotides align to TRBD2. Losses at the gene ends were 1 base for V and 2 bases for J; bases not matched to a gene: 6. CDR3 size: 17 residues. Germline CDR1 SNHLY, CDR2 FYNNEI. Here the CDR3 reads CASSEEGLAGATDTQYF. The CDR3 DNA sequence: TGTGCCAGCAGTGAAGAAGGGCTAGCGGGAGCCACAGATACGCAGTATTTT. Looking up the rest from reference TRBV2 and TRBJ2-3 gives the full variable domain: EPEVTQTPSHQVTQMGQEVILRCVPISNHLYFYWYRQILGQKVEFLVSFYNNEISEKSEIFDDQFSVERPDGSNFTLKIRSTKLEDSAMYFCASSEEGLAGATDTQYFGPGTRLTVL.

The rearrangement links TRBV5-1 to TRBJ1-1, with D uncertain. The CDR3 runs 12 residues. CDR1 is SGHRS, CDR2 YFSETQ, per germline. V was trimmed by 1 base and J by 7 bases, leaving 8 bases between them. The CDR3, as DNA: TGCGCCAGCAGCTTGAAGGCGGGTGAAGCTTTCTTT. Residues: CASSLKAGEAFF.

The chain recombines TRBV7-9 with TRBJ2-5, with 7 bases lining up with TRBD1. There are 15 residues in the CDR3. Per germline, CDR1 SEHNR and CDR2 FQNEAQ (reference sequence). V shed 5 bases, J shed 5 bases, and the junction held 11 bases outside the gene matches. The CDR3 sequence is CASSHATGVGETQYF. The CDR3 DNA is TGTGCCAGCAGCCACGCTACAGGGGTAGGCGAGACCCAGTACTTC.

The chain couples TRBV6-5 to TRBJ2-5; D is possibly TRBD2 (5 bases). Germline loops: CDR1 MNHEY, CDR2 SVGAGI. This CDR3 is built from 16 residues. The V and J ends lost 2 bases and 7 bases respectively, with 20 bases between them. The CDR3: CASSYAVGPTRGTQYF. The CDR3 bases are TGTGCCAGCAGTTACGCCGTAGGACCCACCCGGGGGACCCAGTACTTC.

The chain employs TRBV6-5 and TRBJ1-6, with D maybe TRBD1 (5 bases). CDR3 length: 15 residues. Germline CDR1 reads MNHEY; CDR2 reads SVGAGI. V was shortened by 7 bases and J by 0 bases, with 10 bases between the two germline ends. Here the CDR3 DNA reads TGTGCCAGCAAGGGGTTAAACTCCTATAATTCACCCCTCCACTTT. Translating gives CASKGLNSYNSPLHF.

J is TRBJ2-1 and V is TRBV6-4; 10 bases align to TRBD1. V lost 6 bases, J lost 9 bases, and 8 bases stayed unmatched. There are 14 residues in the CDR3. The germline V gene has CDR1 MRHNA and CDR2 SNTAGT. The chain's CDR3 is CASRRGQGNGEQFF. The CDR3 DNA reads TGTGCCAGCAGGAGGGGACAGGGGAACGGTGAGCAGTTCTTC.

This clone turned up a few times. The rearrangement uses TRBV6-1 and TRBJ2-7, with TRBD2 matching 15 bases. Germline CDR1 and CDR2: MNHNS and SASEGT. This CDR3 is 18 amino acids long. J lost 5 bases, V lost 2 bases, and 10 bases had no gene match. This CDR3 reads CASSELGLAGGPRDEQYF. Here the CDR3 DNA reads TGTGCCAGCAGTGAATTGGGACTAGCGGGGGGACCAAGGGACGAGCAGTACTTC.

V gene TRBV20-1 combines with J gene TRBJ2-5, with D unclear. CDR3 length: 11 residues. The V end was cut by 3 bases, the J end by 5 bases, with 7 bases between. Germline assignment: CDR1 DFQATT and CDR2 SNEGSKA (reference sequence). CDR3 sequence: CSASSRETQYF. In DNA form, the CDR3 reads TGCAGTGCTAGTAGTCGGGAGACCCAGTACTTC.

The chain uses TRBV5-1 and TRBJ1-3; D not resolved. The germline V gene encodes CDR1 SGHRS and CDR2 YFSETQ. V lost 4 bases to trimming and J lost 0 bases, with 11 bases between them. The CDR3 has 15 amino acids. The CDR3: CASSAGEVSGNTIYF. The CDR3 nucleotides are TGCGCCAGCAGCGCGGGCGAAGTCTCTGGAAACACCATATATTTT.

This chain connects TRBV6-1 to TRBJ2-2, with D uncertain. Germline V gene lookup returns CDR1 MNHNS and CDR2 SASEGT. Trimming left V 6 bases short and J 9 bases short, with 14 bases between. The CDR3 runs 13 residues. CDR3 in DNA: TGTGCCAGCAGCCCTGACCGGCGGAGGGAGCTGTTTTTT. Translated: CASSPDRRRELFF.